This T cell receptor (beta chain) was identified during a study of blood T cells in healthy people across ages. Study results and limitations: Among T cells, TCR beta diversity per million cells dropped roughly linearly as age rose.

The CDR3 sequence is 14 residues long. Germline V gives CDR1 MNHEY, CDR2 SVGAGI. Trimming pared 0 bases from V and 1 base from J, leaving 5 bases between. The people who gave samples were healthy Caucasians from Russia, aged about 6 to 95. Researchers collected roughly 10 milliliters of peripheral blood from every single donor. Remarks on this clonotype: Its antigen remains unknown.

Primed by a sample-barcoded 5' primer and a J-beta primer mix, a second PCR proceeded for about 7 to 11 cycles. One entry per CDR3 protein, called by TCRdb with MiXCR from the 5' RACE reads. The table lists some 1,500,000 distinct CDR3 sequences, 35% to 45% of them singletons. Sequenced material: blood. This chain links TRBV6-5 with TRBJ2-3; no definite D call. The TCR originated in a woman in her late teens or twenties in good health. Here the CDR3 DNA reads TGTGCCAGCAGTTACTCGAACGGCACAGATACGCAGTATTTT. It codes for CASSYSNGTDTQYF.